The 5 T cell receptor beta chains below come from one sample, sequenced in a study of T cells after yellow fever vaccination. One entry per CDR3 protein results from TCRdb running MiXCR on the 5' RACE reads. Of 110,000 or so distinct CDR3 sequences in the sample, roughly 6.8% were seen once. Sequencing used CD4+ T cells sorted from PBMCs, obtained more than 35 days after the first yellow fever vaccination. Receptor source: a man aged 18-30 years who received the YFV17D yellow fever vaccine.

There are many counts of this clonotype. This chain connects TRBV24-1 to TRBJ2-2; 12 bases agree with TRBD1. CDR3 length equals 17 residues. Germline-derived CDR1 and CDR2 are KGHDR and SFDVKD. V shed 0 bases, J shed 7 bases, and the junction held 5 bases outside the gene matches. The CDR3 spells CATSDLDRDRGLGELFF. The CDR3 nucleotides read TGTGCCACCAGTGATTTGGACCGGGACAGGGGGCTCGGGGAGCTGTTTTTT.

Ten or more counts support this clonotype. The rearrangement joins TRBV20-1 to TRBJ2-3; 11 bases are a match to TRBD2. CDR3 length equals 17 residues. Germline V gene sequence: CDR1 DFQATT, CDR2 SNEGSKA (reference sequence). The V segment lost 1 base and the J segment 3 bases; nucleotides outside the gene matches: 9. Here the CDR3 reads CSARGDRRLAGTDTQYF. CDR3 DNA: TGCAGTGCTAGAGGAGATCGGCGACTAGCGGGAACAGATACGCAGTATTTT.

This clonotype was detected ten times or more. The chain couples TRBV2 to TRBJ2-1, with D maybe TRBD1 (5 bases). CDR1 is SNHLY and CDR2 is FYNNEI in the germline V gene. The V and J ends lost 7 bases and 8 bases respectively, with 15 bases between them. There are 13 residues in the CDR3. CDR3: CASNSRVEHEQFF. CDR3 DNA sequence: TGTGCCAGCAATTCCAGGGTTGAACATGAGCAGTTCTTC.

This clonotype occurred a few times. The chain links TRBV18 to TRBJ2-2; 9 positions match TRBD1. Per the germline V gene, CDR1 is KGHSH and CDR2 is LQKENI. Losses at the gene ends were 6 bases for V and 1 base for J; bases not matched to a gene: 12. The CDR3 is 18 residues long. The CDR3 coding sequence is TGTGCCAGCTCCGGACGTGATCCGGGACAGGGGAACACCGGGGAGCTGTTTTTT. Its protein product is CASSGRDPGQGNTGELFF.

This clonotype appeared many times. CDR3 residues: CSVAGAVDQPQHF. The CDR3 DNA reads as TGCAGCGTTGCAGGGGCGGTGGATCAGCCCCAGCATTTT. This chain uses TRBV29-1 with TRBJ1-5; a weak D match, TRBD1 (6 bases). Germline-derived CDR1 and CDR2 are SQVTM and ANQGSEA. V dropped 4 bases and J dropped 5 bases, with 12 bases sitting between them. The CDR3 is 13 residues long.